These 11 T cell receptor beta chains were all obtained from the same sample, sequenced in a study of T cells after yellow fever vaccination. One entry per CDR3 protein, called by TCRdb with MiXCR from the 5' RACE reads. This sample has some 350,000 distinct CDR3 sequences, with roughly 4.3% found just once. Source: PBMCs, taken 5 days after the yellow fever booster vaccination. All receptors derive from a man aged 18 to 30 who received the YFV17D yellow fever vaccine.

The chain has TRBV15 and TRBJ1-2, with D unclear. Germline V gene data show CDR1 as LNHNV and CDR2 as YYDKDF (reference sequence). This CDR3 has 15 residues. V was cut by 0 bases and J by 4 bases, with 12 bases left in between. CDR3 nucleotide sequence: TGTGCCACCAGCAGAGAAGGGAAGTGGGGCTATGGCTACACCTTC. Amino acids: CATSREGKWGYGYTF.

The rearrangement uses TRBV7-2 and TRBJ1-2, with TRBD1 matching 8 bases. CDR3 length: 16 residues. Unmatched junction bases numbered 8, after V lost 5 bases and J lost 0 bases. Germline values: CDR1 SGHTA, CDR2 FQGNSA. The CDR3 region is CASSQRTGPTNYGYTF. CDR3 in DNA: TGTGCCAGCAGCCAAAGGACAGGGCCTACTAACTATGGCTACACCTTC.

Only a few counts were recorded for this clonotype. This chain joins TRBV20-1 and TRBJ2-5, with a tentative D call TRBD2 (6 bases). The V gene lost 3 bases and the J gene lost 2 bases, with 10 bases spanning the gap. CDR1 and CDR2 from the germline V gene are DFQATT and SNEGSKA (reference sequence). The CDR3 runs to 13 residues. In DNA, the CDR3 is TGCAGTGCTAGGGCTGGACTACAAGAGACCCAGTACTTC. Encoded protein: CSARAGLQETQYF.

This clonotype was counted between two and nine times. This sequence joins TRBV13 and TRBJ2-5; TRBD2 matches 8 bases. V dropped 5 bases and J dropped 1; count of bases not matched to a gene: 3. In germline, CDR1 is PRHDT, CDR2 FYEKMQ (reference sequence). The CDR3 consists of 14 residues. The CDR3 DNA reads as TGTGCCAGCAGCGTTAGCGGGATCCAAGAGACCCAGTACTTC. Translated: CASSVSGIQETQYF.

This rearrangement joins TRBV7-9 to TRBJ2-1; TRBD2 agrees at 8 bases. The V gene's germline CDR1 is SEHNR and CDR2 FQNEAQ (reference sequence). The CDR3 sequence is 15 residues long. J lost 3 bases, V lost 5 bases, and 6 bases had no gene match. CDR3 nucleotide sequence: TGTGCCAGCAGCCCTCGGGGGGGGATCTACAATGAGCAGTTCTTC. This gives the protein CASSPRGGIYNEQFF.

This CDR3 reads CASSIFVYGPKPISGANVLTF. CDR3 sequence (DNA): TGTGCCAGCAGCATTTTCGTTTATGGACCCAAACCTATTTCTGGGGCCAACGTCCTGACTTTC. The J gene is TRBJ2-6, the V gene TRBV7-9, with D unclear. The V end lost 5 bases, the J end lost 1 base, and 27 bases lay between the germline ends. Per the germline V gene, CDR1 is SEHNR and CDR2 is FQNEAQ (reference sequence). This CDR3 has 21 amino acids.

This clonotype was counted many times. The chain is built from TRBV7-9 and TRBJ1-6, with 9 positions matching TRBD1. Germline CDR1 SEHNR, CDR2 FQNEAQ (reference sequence). The CDR3 has 16 residues. V dropped 0 bases and J dropped 9; count of bases not matched to a gene: 6. Here the CDR3 DNA reads TGTGCCAGCAGCTTAGCTACAGGGGGCATGGGTTCACCCCTCCACTTT. It codes for CASSLATGGMGSPLHF.

This clonotype was detected only a few times. The V call is TRBV29-1, the J call TRBJ1-1; a possible D gene is TRBD1 (5 bases). This CDR3 has 15 amino acids. Deletions cut 5 bases from V and 1 base from J, with 17 bases between. Germline-derived CDR1 and CDR2 are SQVTM and ANQGSEA. DNA for the CDR3: TGCAGCGTTACGGGACGCTTCGTACCGAACACTGAAGCTTTCTTT. Residues: CSVTGRFVPNTEAFF. The full variable domain, with the rest looked up from reference TRBV29-1 and TRBJ1-1, is SAVISQKPSRDICQRGTSLTIQCQVDSQVTMMFWYRQQPGQSLTLIATANQGSEATYESGFVIDKFPISRPNLTFSTLTVSNMSPEDSSIYLCSVTGRFVPNTEAFFGQGTRLTVV.

J is TRBJ1-2 and V is TRBV5-4; D not resolved. With 0 bases removed from V and 3 bases from J, the gap between germline ends came to 12 bases. CDR1 and CDR2 from the germline V gene are SGHNT and YYREEE (reference sequence). There are 15 residues in the CDR3. CDR3 coding DNA: TGTGCCAGCAGCTTGGAACCTACTGAGTACTATGGCTACACCTTC. Translated: CASSLEPTEYYGYTF.

This clonotype occurred many times. The rearrangement joins TRBV12-3 or TRBV12-4 to TRBJ1-4; 8 positions agree with TRBD1. V lost 6 bases and J lost 8; bases outside the gene matches: 8. The length of the CDR3 is 14 residues. Here the CDR3 DNA reads TGTGCCAGCAGCCCGACAGGGGTAGTGGAAAAACTGTTTTTT. It translates to CASSPTGVVEKLFF.

This clonotype was observed a few times. This chain joins TRBV20-1 and TRBJ1-6, with D unclear. Germline V gene lookup returns CDR1 DFQATT and CDR2 SNEGSKA (reference sequence). V lost 3 bases to trimming and J lost 9 bases, with 15 bases between them. The CDR3 sequence is 14 residues long. The CDR3 is CSASVGQSGSPLHF. The CDR3 DNA follows: TGCAGTGCTAGTGTGGGTCAGTCGGGTTCACCCCTCCACTTT.